These 21 T cell receptor beta chains were all obtained from the same sample, sequenced in a study of long-term antiretroviral therapy in people with HIV. At the survey level, the v3.0 immunoSEQ assay was run. The assay was immunoSEQ multiplex PCR, and TCRdb's table has in-frame clones only and misses some. The sample comprises around 35,000 clones, 97% of which are singletons, and approximately 3% rests with the top ten. The source material was unsorted PBMCs, sampled 6.9 years after starting antiretroviral therapy. These TCRs come from a man aged 25-45 years with HIV.

The rearrangement links TRBV2 to TRBJ1-5; TRBD1 agrees at 9 bases. From germline, CDR1 is SNHLY and CDR2 FYNNEI. With V trimmed by 1 base and J by 4 bases, 2 bases remained unmatched. The CDR3 totals 15 residues. This CDR3 is CASSEEGQGNQPQHF. The CDR3 DNA sequence: TGTGCCAGCAGTGAAGAGGGACAGGGTAATCAGCCCCAGCATTTT. Together with reference TRBV2 and TRBJ1-5, the CDR3 gives the full variable domain: EPEVTQTPSHQVTQMGQEVILRCVPISNHLYFYWYRQILGQKVEFLVSFYNNEISEKSEIFDDQFSVERPDGSNFTLKIRSTKLEDSAMYFCASSEEGQGNQPQHFGDGTRLSIL.

V gene TRBV27 combines with J gene TRBJ1-5, with D unclear. Germline CDR1 and CDR2: MNHEY and SMNVEV (reference sequence). The CDR3 consists of 8 residues. Trimming stripped 10 bases from V and 10 bases from J, with 5 bases between. This chain's CDR3 is CAIPPQHF. The CDR3 region has the DNA TGTGCCATCCCTCCCCAGCATTTT.

The chain uses TRBV29-1 and TRBJ2-2, with 8 bases fitting TRBD2. CDR1 and CDR2 (germline): SQVTM, ANQGSEA. The CDR3 has 15 amino acids. Trimming removed 8 bases from V and 3 bases from J; junction bases left unmatched: 11. CDR3 protein: CSSLGRGVHTGELFF. CDR3 nucleotide sequence: TGCAGCTCCCTGGGGCGGGGGGTTCACACCGGGGAGCTGTTTTTT.

This clone was seen only once. This rearrangement joins TRBV28 to TRBJ1-3, with a tentative D call TRBD1 (5 bases). The length of the CDR3 is 15 residues. Trimming stripped 2 bases from V and 4 bases from J, with 12 bases between. Germline CDR1 is MDHEN and CDR2 is SYDVKM. The CDR3 DNA follows: TGTGCCAGCAGTTTAGATGGGGCGTCCGGAAACACCATATATTTT. Protein: CASSLDGASGNTIYF.

The CDR3 loop is CASSERGWYEQYF. The CDR3 nucleotides are TGCGCCAGCAGTGAGAGGGGCTGGTACGAGCAGTACTTC. The V and J genes are TRBV10-2 and TRBJ2-7; weak D call: TRBD1 (5 bases). The CDR3 contains 13 residues. Germline V CDR1 and CDR2: WSHSY, SAAADI. V was cut by 2 bases and J by 4 bases, with 9 bases left in between.

The rearrangement links TRBV9 to TRBJ2-3; 9 bases are shared with TRBD2. V shed 3 bases and J 0 bases; nucleotides not matched to a gene: 5. Germline V CDR1 and CDR2: SGDLS, YYNGEE. The length of the CDR3 is 16 residues. CDR3 nucleotide sequence: TGTGCCAGCAGCGGGGGACTAGCATCTAGCACAGATACGCAGTATTTT. It specifies CASSGGLASSTDTQYF. Together with reference TRBV9 and TRBJ2-3, the CDR3 gives the full variable domain: DSGVTQTPKHLITATGQRVTLRCSPRSGDLSVYWYQQSLDQGLQFLIQYYNGEERAKGNILERFSAQQFPDLHSELNLSSLELGDSALYFCASSGGLASSTDTQYFGPGTRLTVL.

The genes are TRBV9 and TRBJ2-7; perhaps TRBD2 as D (5 bases). Germline V lookup: CDR1 SGDLS, CDR2 YYNGEE. Trimming pared 6 bases from V and 5 bases from J, leaving 15 bases between. CDR3 length equals 13 residues. CDR3 bases: TGTGCCAGCATGCGAGGGAGCTTCCACGAGCAGTACTTC. It codes for CASMRGSFHEQYF.

V gene TRBV5-1 combines with J gene TRBJ2-6; D perhaps matches TRBD1 (6 bases). Trimming left V 3 bases short and J 0 bases short, with 10 bases between. The V gene's germline CDR1 is SGHRS and CDR2 YFSETQ. CDR3 length: 16 residues. CDR3 sequence: CASSSGQFSGANVLTF. The CDR3 coding sequence is TGCGCCAGCAGCTCGGGACAATTCTCTGGGGCCAACGTCCTGACTTTC.

The rearrangement links TRBV4-2 to TRBJ2-3, with 7 bases that match TRBD2. Trimming cost V 6 bases and J 3 bases; bases outside gene matches: 12. Germline CDR1 and CDR2: LGHNA and YNFKEQ. The CDR3 has 16 residues. The chain's CDR3 is CASSRGPGGGTDTQYF. In DNA, the CDR3 is TGTGCCAGCAGTCGCGGGCCGGGGGGTGGGACAGATACGCAGTATTTT.

The chain recombines TRBV5-1 with TRBJ2-3; 12 nucleotides align to TRBD2. With 4 bases clipped from V and 3 bases from J, the junction kept 6 bases outside the gene matches. Per the germline V gene, CDR1 is SGHRS and CDR2 is YFSETQ. The CDR3 length is 16 residues. The DNA for the CDR3 is TGCGCCAGCAGCCCAATGACTAGCGGGAGTACAGATACGCAGTATTTT. It encodes CASSPMTSGSTDTQYF.

This chain joins TRBV4-3 and TRBJ2-4, with D possibly TRBD1 on 6 matching bases. The CDR3 contains 17 residues. Trimming stripped 3 bases from V and 3 bases from J, with 18 bases between. In germline, CDR1 is LGHNA, CDR2 YSLEER. CDR3 amino acids: CASSQRYRDNSKNIQYF. CDR3 nucleotides: TGCGCCAGCAGCCAGCGATACAGGGATAACAGCAAAAACATTCAGTACTTC.

The chain links TRBV4-3 to TRBJ1-2, with D possibly being TRBD1 (5 bases). This CDR3 is built from 16 residues. Trimming took 4 bases from V and 4 from J, leaving 19 bases between them. Germline V gene sequence: CDR1 LGHNA, CDR2 YSLEER. The CDR3 here is CASSRAWTTGGYGYTF. CDR3 sequence (DNA): TGCGCCAGCAGCCGAGCTTGGACGACGGGGGGCTATGGCTACACCTTC.

V and J are TRBV7-2 and TRBJ1-1; 9 bases map to TRBD1. From germline, CDR1 is SGHTA and CDR2 FQGNSA. This CDR3 has 16 residues. Trimming removed 0 bases from V and 4 bases from J; junction bases left unmatched: 6. Here the CDR3 reads CASSLATGGAGTEAFF. CDR3 nucleotide sequence: TGTGCCAGCAGCTTAGCTACAGGGGGCGCGGGCACTGAAGCTTTCTTT. The whole variable domain, filled in from reference TRBV7-2 and TRBJ1-1, reads GAGVSQSPSNKVTEKGKDVELRCDPISGHTALYWYRQSLGQGLEFLIYFQGNSAPDKSGLPSDRFSAERTGGSVSTLTIQRTQQEDSAVYLCASSLATGGAGTEAFFGQGTRLTVV.

The genes are TRBV5-4 and TRBJ1-1; the D is unclear. The CDR3 extends over 13 amino acids. V lost 0 bases and J 4 bases, leaving 7 bases between the germline ends. The germline CDR1 and CDR2 sequences are SGHNT and YYREEE (reference sequence). CDR3 coding DNA: TGTGCCAGCAGCTTGGACTTAACCACTGAAGCTTTCTTT. It yields the protein CASSLDLTTEAFF.

The rearrangement joins TRBV19 to TRBJ2-7, with 7 bases matching TRBD1. After removal of 5 bases from V and 3 bases from J, the junction contained 4 bases not matched to a gene. This CDR3 spans 13 amino acids. Germline V gene sequence: CDR1 LNHDA, CDR2 SQIVND (reference sequence). CDR3 region: CASSLGQDYEQYF. The CDR3 DNA reads TGTGCCAGTAGTCTCGGACAGGACTACGAGCAGTACTTC.

The gene calls are TRBV5-6 and TRBJ2-7; D is possibly TRBD2 (6 bases). The CDR3 extends over 15 amino acids. In germline, CDR1 is SGHDT, CDR2 YYEEEE. With 1 base removed from V and 1 base from J, the gap between germline ends came to 12 bases. The CDR3 sequence: CASSLRLGGSYEQYF. CDR3 nucleotide sequence: TGTGCCAGCAGCTTGAGACTGGGGGGTTCCTACGAGCAGTACTTC.

The rearrangement joins TRBV7-2 to TRBJ1-2, with D maybe TRBD1 (6 bases). The germline CDR1 and CDR2 sequences are SGHTA and FQGNSA. Trimming cost V 7 bases and J 0 bases, with 12 bases left between them. The CDR3 covers 14 residues. DNA for the CDR3: TGTGCCAGCACCCCGGACAGAGCTAACTATGGCTACACCTTC. Translated: CASTPDRANYGYTF.

This sequence joins TRBV9 and TRBJ1-2; D perhaps matches TRBD1 (5 bases). In germline, CDR1 is SGDLS, CDR2 YYNGEE. V shed 5 bases and J shed 0 bases, with 14 bases lying between them. The CDR3 sequence is 15 residues long. The CDR3 reads CASRRSSGTNYGYTF. In DNA form, the CDR3 reads TGTGCCAGCAGGCGTAGTTCAGGGACTAACTATGGCTACACCTTC.

The chain couples TRBV9 to TRBJ2-3; D is ambiguous. This CDR3 has 12 amino acids. In germline, CDR1 is SGDLS, CDR2 YYNGEE. Trimming took 0 bases from V and 5 from J, leaving 4 bases between them. The CDR3 DNA follows: TGTGCCAGCAGCGTAGCTGAAGATACGCAGTATTTT. Encoded protein: CASSVAEDTQYF.

This rearrangement joins TRBV18 to TRBJ2-1, with D perhaps matching TRBD1 (6 bases). The V gene's germline CDR1 is KGHSH and CDR2 LQKENI. The CDR3 spans 14 residues. Trimming cost V 3 bases and J 6 bases, with 12 bases left between them. DNA for the CDR3: TGTGCCAGCTCACCGGGGGCACGTGGCAATGAGCAGTTCTTC. Translation gives CASSPGARGNEQFF.

A few counts support this clone. The rearrangement uses TRBV7-8 and TRBJ2-7; D remains unclear. The CDR3 is 14 amino acids. Germline values: CDR1 SGHVS, CDR2 FQNEAQ. With 5 bases removed from V and 6 bases from J, the gap between germline ends came to 17 bases. The CDR3 DNA reads TGTGCCAGCAGCGCCCCCCCTCGACGTGGCGAGCAGTACTTC. Its translation is CASSAPPRRGEQYF.